This TCR beta chain was sequenced during a study of spatial heterogeneity in lung cancer. Study summary: Beta-chain sequences consistently outnumbered alpha-chain sequences in detection.

Carried by each TCR cDNA molecule was a unique molecular identifier. TCRdb independently ran MiXCR on the 5' RACE reads; one entry per CDR3 protein. This repertoire shows around 27,000 distinct CDR3 sequences, around 5.8% found once; its top ten account for 22%. Study-level points and caveats: Relative to follow-up, resection was when ubiquitous expanded tumor TCRs appeared more in blood.

Time point indicated: blood at routine non-recurrence follow-up after resection. Whole RNA was taken from tumor, nontumor lung or frozen PBMC; it was then sequenced unsorted. CDR1 is DFQATT, CDR2 SNEGSKA, per germline (reference sequence). V was clipped by 0 bases and J by 7 bases, with 19 bases between them. The length of the CDR3 is 16 residues. Worth noting for this clonotype: Antigen unknown.

The sequence was collected from a male donor with early-stage non-small cell lung cancer. The sample here was PBMCs, taken at follow-up. This chain uses TRBV20-1 with TRBJ2-1, with D hard to call. CDR3 region: CSARDLAQVTFNEQFF. The CDR3 DNA reads TGCAGTGCTAGAGATTTGGCCCAAGTGACTTTTAATGAGCAGTTCTTC.